The subject of this entry is one T cell receptor (beta chain). The antigen is not known. V was cut by 2 bases and J by 2 bases, with 11 bases left in between. Germline V gene data show CDR1 as SGHRS and CDR2 as YFSETQ. CDR3 size: 14 residues. Unrecorded immune exposure was likely among donors, who were nominally healthy when sampled. Primers included in the PCR were 60 Vbeta and 13 Jbeta primers. Only in-frame clones appear in the TCRdb table, and some are missing; sequencing was by immunoSEQ multiplex PCR. The table records under 200,000 clones, around 80% of them present only once. These data are taken from a study of cytomegalovirus exposure and HLA in healthy donors. Study-level points and caveats: Per a later analysis, 15,000 to 20,000 TCR beta sequences showed association with HLA alleles at 0.05 false discovery rate. Many donors carried some public TCRs, although rarity characterized most TCR sequences.

This sequence originates from a male donor in good health and CMV-seropositive. Sequencing was done on a sample of PBMCs. The gene calls are TRBV5-1 and TRBJ2-7; D perhaps matches TRBD2 (6 bases). This CDR3 is CASSFRGLAYEQYF. For the CDR3, the DNA is TGCGCCAGCAGCTTTCGGGGGTTGGCCTACGAGCAGTACTTC.